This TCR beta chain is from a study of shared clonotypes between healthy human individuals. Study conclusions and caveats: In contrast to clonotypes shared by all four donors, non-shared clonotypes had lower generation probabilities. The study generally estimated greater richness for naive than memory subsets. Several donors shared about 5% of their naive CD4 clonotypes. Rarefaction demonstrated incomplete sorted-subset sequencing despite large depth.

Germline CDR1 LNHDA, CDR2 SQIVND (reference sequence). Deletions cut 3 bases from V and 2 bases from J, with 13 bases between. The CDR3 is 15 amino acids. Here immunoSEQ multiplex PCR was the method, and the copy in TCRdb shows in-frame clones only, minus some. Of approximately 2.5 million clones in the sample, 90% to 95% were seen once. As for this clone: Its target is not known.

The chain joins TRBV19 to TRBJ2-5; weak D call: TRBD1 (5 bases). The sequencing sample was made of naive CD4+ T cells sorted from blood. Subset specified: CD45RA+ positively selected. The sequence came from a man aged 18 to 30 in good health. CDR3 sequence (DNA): TGTGCCAGTAGTATGGCCCTGGCAGGGCAAGAGACCCAGTACTTC. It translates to CASSMALAGQETQYF.